The 26 T cell receptor beta chains below all came from one sample that was sequenced in a study of T cell changes during pregnancy in multiple sclerosis. Libraries were prepared by immunoSEQ multiplex PCR; TCRdb keeps only in-frame clonotypes and omits some of them. The table shows some 54,000 clones, with 93% occurring only once. Sample: peripheral blood, taken after pregnancy. The source is a female donor with multiple sclerosis, enrolled in a pregnancy study.

This chain uses TRBV14 with TRBJ2-6, with TRBD1 matching over 7 bases. The germline CDR1 and CDR2 sequences are SGHDN and FVKESK. The CDR3 contains 18 residues. Trimming took 0 bases from V and 0 from J; bases not matched to a gene: 5. CDR3 in amino acids: CASSQEGQVFSGANVLTF. In DNA form, the CDR3 reads TGTGCCAGCAGCCAAGAAGGACAGGTATTCTCTGGGGCCAACGTCCTGACTTTC.

The V call is TRBV6-1, the J call TRBJ2-1; TRBD1 is a possible D gene (5 bases). Germline V gene lookup returns CDR1 MNHNS and CDR2 SASEGT. V was shortened by 7 bases and J by 3 bases, with 16 bases between the two germline ends. The CDR3 length is 15 residues. Here the CDR3 reads CASMRDRLGYNEQFF. CDR3 sequence (DNA): TGTGCCAGCATGAGAGACAGACTGGGCTACAATGAGCAGTTCTTC.

The chain carries TRBV2 and TRBJ2-1; D is unresolved. Looked up from germline, CDR1 is SNHLY and CDR2 is FYNNEI. The ends were cut back, 4 bases at V and 0 bases at J, with 16 bases in the middle. This CDR3 contains 17 residues. CDR3 protein: CASSGTMILSSYNEQFF. For the CDR3, the DNA is TGTGCCAGCAGTGGAACTATGATTCTTAGCTCCTACAATGAGCAGTTCTTC.

The CDR3: CASSDGTGGSADTQYF. The CDR3 coding sequence is TGTGCCAGCAGTGACGGGACAGGGGGTTCGGCAGATACGCAGTATTTT. The V and J genes are TRBV6-4 and TRBJ2-3, with TRBD1 identical over 11 bases. The CDR3 covers 16 residues. CDR1 is MRHNA, CDR2 SNTAGT, per germline. Unmatched junction bases numbered 5, after V lost 2 bases and J lost 4 bases.

The rearrangement joins TRBV27 to TRBJ2-3; unclear D gene. The CDR3 runs 12 residues. V was cut by 5 bases and J by 2 bases, with 5 bases left in between. Germline V gene lookup returns CDR1 MNHEY and CDR2 SMNVEV (reference sequence). CDR3 region: CASSVNTDTQYF. DNA of the CDR3: TGTGCCAGCAGTGTAAACACAGATACGCAGTATTTT.

The chain recombines TRBV4-1 with TRBJ1-4, with a possible D match to TRBD1 (5 bases). Trimming cost V 3 bases and J 0 bases, with 11 bases left between them. CDR3 length: 16 amino acids. The germline V gene has CDR1 MGHRA and CDR2 YSYEKL. The CDR3: CASSQSGTATNEKLFF. The DNA of the CDR3 is TGCGCCAGCAGCCAGTCCGGGACTGCAACTAATGAAAAACTGTTTTTT.

The sample holds one count of this clone. CDR3 amino acids: CASSYTGLSYEQYF. CDR3 DNA: TGTGCCAGCAGTTACACAGGGCTCTCCTACGAGCAGTACTTC. This chain connects TRBV6-5 to TRBJ2-5, with a possible D match to TRBD1 (6 bases). The J call is uncertain, as TRBJ2-7 better fits the DNA end. This CDR3 comprises 14 residues. Germline V CDR1 and CDR2: MNHEY, SVGAGI.

The chain carries TRBV2 and TRBJ2-3, with D perhaps matching TRBD1 (6 bases). CDR3 length: 17 amino acids. From germline, CDR1 is SNHLY and CDR2 FYNNEI. Trimming removed 7 bases from V and 1 base from J, with 21 bases in between. In DNA, the CDR3 is TGTGCCAGCACTATAGATAAACCCCGGACAGGCACAGATACGCAGTATTTT. Translation: CASTIDKPRTGTDTQYF.

The chain has TRBV4-1 and TRBJ1-1; 9 nucleotides align to TRBD1. The V segment lost 5 bases and the J segment 5 bases; nucleotides outside the gene matches: 3. The CDR3 contains 13 residues. Germline CDR1 is MGHRA and CDR2 is YSYEKL. CDR3 bases: TGCGCCAGCAGCTACAGGGGGCGAACTGAAGCTTTCTTT. Encoded protein: CASSYRGRTEAFF.

CDR3 nucleotides: TGTGCCACTGGGGAAGGGACAGGGGTTGAAGAGCAGTACTTC. It is translated as CATGEGTGVEEQYF. The J gene is TRBJ2-7, the V gene TRBV15; 10 bases line up with TRBD1. Germline loops: CDR1 LNHNV, CDR2 YYDKDF (reference sequence). CDR3 length equals 14 residues. The ends lost 9 bases at V and 7 bases at J; junction bases unmatched: 12.

The chain has TRBV4-3 and TRBJ2-7, with D tentatively TRBD2 (6 bases). Germline CDR1 reads LGHNA; CDR2 reads YSLEER. The CDR3 consists of 14 residues. With 5 bases removed from V and 3 bases from J, the gap between germline ends came to 14 bases. The CDR3 is CASSSSAGYYEQYF. CDR3 nucleotide sequence: TGCGCCAGCAGCTCCTCGGCGGGGTACTACGAGCAGTACTTC.

The V call is TRBV19, the J call TRBJ2-2, with TRBD2 matching over 8 bases. V was clipped by 3 bases and J by 5 bases; unmatched bases: 5. The CDR3 spans 15 residues. In germline, CDR1 is LNHDA, CDR2 SQIVND (reference sequence). This chain's CDR3 is CASSIDGRGTGELFF. As DNA, the CDR3 is TGTGCCAGTAGTATCGACGGGAGGGGAACCGGGGAGCTGTTTTTT.

CDR3 nucleotides: TGTGCCAGCAGTGAAGCTAGGAGCGGCTACAATGAGCAGTTCTTC. Encoded protein: CASSEARSGYNEQFF. The V and J genes are TRBV2 and TRBJ2-1, with D tentatively TRBD2 (5 bases). Germline V gives CDR1 SNHLY, CDR2 FYNNEI. Trimming removed 0 bases from V and 3 bases from J, with 9 bases in between. The length of the CDR3 is 15 residues.

The chain couples TRBV5-1 to TRBJ2-5; D is perhaps TRBD1 (6 bases). V was pared by 1 base and J by 5 bases, with 15 bases between. In germline, CDR1 is SGHRS, CDR2 YFSETQ. The CDR3 loop spans 15 amino acids. CDR3 amino acids: CASSLSRGWGETQYF. CDR3 coding DNA: TGCGCCAGCAGCTTGTCCAGGGGATGGGGGGAGACCCAGTACTTC.

This clone was detected only once. This rearrangement joins TRBV7-4 to TRBJ1-4; 8 bases align to TRBD1. Germline lookup yields CDR1 SGHVT and CDR2 SQSDAQ. This CDR3 contains 18 residues. V gave up 5 bases and J gave up 0 bases; unmatched junction bases: 11. CDR3 DNA sequence: TGTGCCAGCAGCCCCTGTGTGCGGGACAGGCCAACTAATGAAAAACTGTTTTTT. Translating it yields CASSPCVRDRPTNEKLFF.

The chain uses TRBV14 and TRBJ1-1, with 10 bases fitting TRBD1. Unmatched junction bases numbered 6, after V lost 4 bases and J lost 4 bases. The CDR3 has 15 residues. Germline CDR1 is SGHDN and CDR2 is FVKESK. CDR3 region: CASSLLRQGATEAFF. CDR3 in DNA: TGTGCCAGCAGCCTATTACGACAGGGGGCCACTGAAGCTTTCTTT. The variable domain in full, with the rest retrieved from reference TRBV14 and TRBJ1-1, is EAGVTQFPSHSVIEKGQTVTLRCDPISGHDNLYWYRRVMGKEIKFLLHFVKESKQDESGMPNNRFLAERTGGTYSTLKVQPAELEDSGVYFCASSLLRQGATEAFFGQGTRLTVV.

In its sample, this clone was seen a few times. The chain links TRBV28 to TRBJ2-7, with D possibly being TRBD2 (5 bases). V gave up 6 bases and J gave up 4 bases, with 16 bases separating them. Germline CDR1 is MDHEN and CDR2 is SYDVKM. This CDR3 is built from 14 residues. CDR3 in amino acids: CASSMRATQYEQYF. The CDR3 DNA reads as TGTGCCAGCAGCATGCGGGCCACCCAATACGAGCAGTACTTC.

J is TRBJ2-7 and V is TRBV28; TRBD1 matches 9 bases. CDR1 and CDR2 from the germline V gene are MDHEN and SYDVKM. Unmatched junction bases numbered 5, after V lost 5 bases and J lost 3 bases. CDR3 length: 14 amino acids. The CDR3 DNA is TGTGCCAGCAGTCCGTCGGGACAGGGCTACGAGCAGTACTTC. As protein: CASSPSGQGYEQYF.

The DNA for the CDR3 is TGTGCCAGAAGCAGGGACAGAGAATATAGCAATCAGCCCCAGCATTTT. Translating it yields CARSRDREYSNQPQHF. This chain uses TRBV5-3 with TRBJ1-5; 7 bases fit TRBD1. TRBV5-3 is sorted into the ORF group, with uncertain function. The junction had 7 bases not matched to a gene; V was cut back by 4 bases and J by 0 bases. CDR3 length equals 16 residues.

J is TRBJ2-1 and V is TRBV19; 11 bases are a match to TRBD2. The CDR3 totals 15 residues. Per the germline V gene, CDR1 is LNHDA and CDR2 is SQIVND (reference sequence). J lost 4 bases, V lost 8 bases, and 7 bases had no gene match. This CDR3 reads CASSTSSGRYNEQFF. CDR3 coding DNA: TGTGCCAGTTCCACGTCTAGCGGGAGGTACAATGAGCAGTTCTTC.

This chain joins TRBV18 and TRBJ2-3, with TRBD2 identical over 15 bases. This CDR3 region has 19 residues. In germline, CDR1 is KGHSH, CDR2 LQKENI. V was pared by 2 bases and J by 3 bases, with 9 bases of the junction left unmatched. In DNA form, the CDR3 reads TGTGCCAGCTCACCAAGGACTAGCGGGAGGGCCGCGGGAACAGATACGCAGTATTTT. Translating it yields CASSPRTSGRAAGTDTQYF. Using reference TRBV18 and TRBJ2-3 for the parts outside the CDR3, the full variable domain is NAGVMQNPRHLVRRRGQEARLRCSPMKGHSHVYWYRQLPEEGLKFMVYLQKENIIDESGMPKERFSAEFPKEGPSILRIQQVVRGDSAAYFCASSPRTSGRAAGTDTQYFGPGTRLTVL.

This clone was seen many times. The chain uses TRBV4-1 and TRBJ2-7; 7 bases are shared with TRBD2. Trimming at V came to 3 bases and at J to 5 bases, leaving 16 bases not matched to a gene. Germline CDR1 MGHRA, CDR2 YSYEKL. The CDR3 has 17 residues. The CDR3 nucleotides read TGCGCCAGCAGCCAGACCCTCCCCCACCGACTAGCCCACGAGCAGTACTTC. Its protein product is CASSQTLPHRLAHEQYF.

V and J are TRBV27 and TRBJ2-3; the D gene is possibly TRBD2 (5 bases). CDR1 MNHEY and CDR2 SMNVEV come from the germline V gene (reference sequence). V dropped 7 bases and J dropped 3 bases, with 14 bases sitting between them. CDR3 length equals 14 residues. The CDR3 DNA reads as TGTGCCAGCACCCGACTACTCTCTACAGATACGCAGTATTTT. Amino acids: CASTRLLSTDTQYF.

V and J are TRBV9 and TRBJ2-3; D perhaps matches TRBD2 (5 bases). CDR1 is SGDLS, CDR2 YYNGEE, per germline. V lost 3 bases, J lost 0 bases, and 11 bases lay in between. The CDR3 is 15 residues long. DNA for the CDR3: TGTGCCAGCAGCGGTATTAGCGTCAGCACAGATACGCAGTATTTT. It translates to CASSGISVSTDTQYF.

The rearrangement links TRBV5-6 to TRBJ2-5; 8 bases line up with TRBD2. The CDR3 is 14 amino acids. V shed 4 bases, J shed 5 bases, and the junction held 7 bases outside the gene matches. Germline loops: CDR1 SGHDT, CDR2 YYEEEE. The CDR3 is CASSPGTRTETQYF. The CDR3 nucleotides are TGTGCCAGCAGCCCCGGGACTAGAACGGAGACCCAGTACTTC.

This clone was counted only a few times. Here the CDR3 reads CASSQGVGDGSYEQYF. CDR3 in DNA: TGCGCCAGCAGCCAAGGGGTGGGAGACGGCTCCTACGAGCAGTACTTC. The chain joins TRBV4-3 to TRBJ2-7; tentative D call: TRBD2 (5 bases). Looked up from germline, CDR1 is LGHNA and CDR2 is YSLEER. This CDR3 has 16 residues. V lost 1 base, J lost 0 bases, and 13 bases lay in between.